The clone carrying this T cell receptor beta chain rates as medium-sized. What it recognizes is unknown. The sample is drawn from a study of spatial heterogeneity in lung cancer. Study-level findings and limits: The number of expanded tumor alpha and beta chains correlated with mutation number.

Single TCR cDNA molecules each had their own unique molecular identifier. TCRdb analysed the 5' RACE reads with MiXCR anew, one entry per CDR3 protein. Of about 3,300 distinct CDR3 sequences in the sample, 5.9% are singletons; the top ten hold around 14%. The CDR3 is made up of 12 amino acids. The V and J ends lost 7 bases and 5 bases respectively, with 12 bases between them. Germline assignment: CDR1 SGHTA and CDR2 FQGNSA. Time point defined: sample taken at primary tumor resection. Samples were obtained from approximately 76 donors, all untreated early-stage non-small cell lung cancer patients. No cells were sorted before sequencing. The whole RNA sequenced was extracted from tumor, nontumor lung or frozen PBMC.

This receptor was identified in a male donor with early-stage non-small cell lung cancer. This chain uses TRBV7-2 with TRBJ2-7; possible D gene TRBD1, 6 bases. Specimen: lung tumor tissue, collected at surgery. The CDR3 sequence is CASTGDGNEQYF. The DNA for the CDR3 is TGTGCCAGCACAGGGGATGGCAACGAGCAGTACTTC.